This T cell receptor (beta chain) was recorded in a study of T cells in Graves' hyperthyroidism and ophthalmopathy (dated by TCRdb to between 2018 and 2020). Some background on the complete study: Peripheral blood was sampled at the time of initial diagnosis, prior to any treatment. To identify TCR V-J signatures that set the groups apart, the researchers used a discovery cohort of 90 to 100 patients, made up of roughly 45 with Graves' ophthalmopathy and some 55 with stable Graves' hyperthyroidism. Prospective prediction of ophthalmopathy was tested in an independent validation cohort consisting of 18 to 20 hyperthyroidism patients and 17 patients who later progressed to ophthalmopathy. The approximately 90 discovery patients were randomly split 7:3 into training and test sets. In addition, the study compared T-cell repertoires in thyroid tissue and in blood from roughly 6 Graves' hyperthyroidism patients. After blood sampling, hyperthyroidism patients were treated with methimazole at a starting dose of 30 mg daily, and ophthalmopathy patients were treated with high-dose intravenous methylprednisolone. The paper reports TCR Vbeta CDR3 sequencing of some 140 peripheral blood samples: 40 or so ophthalmopathy, approximately 74 hyperthyroidism and 17 progressor patients.

The CDR3 measures 17 amino acids from cysteine to phenylalanine. The DNA shown is the 51-base CDR3, in frame from base 1. V lost 2 bases and J lost 6 bases, and the count of bases not matched to a germline gene is 10. CDR1 and CDR2 are read off the germline V gene (reference sequence) as LNHDA and SQIVND. Stable Graves' hyperthyroidism was defined as no progression to ophthalmopathy during 18 months of follow-up. The hyperthyroidism patients were between 18 and 65 years old and newly diagnosed, with a disease duration of less than 2 months. Any patient with an uncontrolled infection, another autoimmune disease, pregnancy or lactation was excluded. Clinical symptoms, serum thyroxine and TRAb, thyroid ultrasound, and orbital computed tomography formed the basis for the diagnoses. PBMCs were isolated from 8 to 10 ml of fresh peripheral blood by Ficoll-Paque density gradient centrifugation. Total RNA was extracted using Trizol reagent, and RNA quality was assessed on an Agilent 2100 Bioanalyzer.

This clonotype was recorded a few times. Its antigen specificity is not known. Nothing much larger sits one base from this clone, and base qualities are not available. The TCR beta CDR3 regions were amplified from the RNA transcripts. The TCR CDR3 was subjected to a first round of RT-PCR using the HTBI primer set and the Qiagen OneStep RT-PCR kit. A second multiplex PCR round built the libraries, followed by size selection and purification. Sequencing of the libraries was done on an Illumina HiSeq2000 using paired-end 100 bp reads. Concerning the study's data processing: SOAPnuke was used to process the raw data, removing reads that contained adapters or uncalled bases, had a mean Phred below 15, or lacked an exact match to the constant primer or identifier. COPE v1.2.5 was used to merge high-quality paired reads, and clonotypes were defined as unique nucleotide sequences. Clonotypes were aligned to IMGT TRBV, TRBD and TRBJ reference segments using MiTCR v1.1. The analysis was restricted to V-J combinations with a frequency above 0.0001, which together covered just over 98% of the repertoires. A TCS score was defined as the ratio of F50 (clonal expansion) to E x V (chaos), with BLOSUM62-based TCRdist applied between CDR3 peptides within each V-J. Welch's t-statistics and random forest reduced roughly 500 V-J features to 10 to 15, which were used in a naive Bayes classifier (R e1071). The public reads were run again by TCRdb, first through fastp at Q25 and then through MiXCR, and only productive beta chains were kept. Every CDR3 protein is listed once, alongside the most common genes and DNA of its rows. What appears here as the V and J calls and clone size reflects TCRdb's work, not the paper's. This sample has about 360,000 distinct CDR3 sequences in its table, and about 12% of those were observed once. The biggest ten clones account for roughly 8.3% of the sample.

What the study reported, not specific to this receptor: Ophthalmopathy was separated from stable hyperthyroidism by a 13 V-J signature model, with 85% to 90% sensitivity and 81% to 82% specificity obtained in cross-validation and 80%/75% obtained in testing. During validation, the model predicted progression to ophthalmopathy a median of around 7 months ahead of onset, with around 70% sensitivity and almost 75% specificity. Most expanded thyroid clonotypes (frequency above 0.001) were also found in blood, which suggests that blood repertoires may mirror thyroid immune responses. Sample size was not statistically predetermined, and blinding of investigators to group allocation was not performed.

The clonotype comes from a woman between 18 and 29 years old with Graves' hyperthyroidism. This sequence uses TRBV19 and TRBJ1-4, with 9 bases in between that match TRBD1. Sequencing was done on a sample of blood. The nucleotide sequence reads as follows: TGTGCCAGTAGTATACCGTCCCGAAGGACAGGGGATGAAAAACTGTTTTTT. This gives the protein CASSIPSRRTGDEKLFF.